This T cell receptor (beta chain) comes out of a study of OX40 agonist ivuxolimab in advanced cancers. Overall study: Of mixed ages from about 23 to 90 and averaging approximately 60 years, the group was roughly 85% male.

V was cut by 3 bases and J by 2 bases, with 14 bases left in between. The CDR3 is 16 amino acids. Germline V gene sequence: CDR1 SEHNR, CDR2 FQNEAQ (reference sequence). TCRdb's table, derived via immunoSEQ multiplex PCR, lists solely in-frame clones and lacks some. The sample lists tens of thousands of clones; roughly 89% were seen once. The material sequenced was CD4+ or CD8+ T cells sorted from blood, taken in a trial of the OX40 agonist ivuxolimab. The chain links TRBV7-9 to TRBJ1-5, with D maybe TRBD1 (5 bases). This sequence originates from an adult with an advanced solid tumor such as melanoma, head and neck, liver or kidney cancer. CDR3 region: CASSFGGARGNQPQHF. The CDR3 nucleotides are TGTGCCAGCAGCTTTGGCGGGGCGCGAGGCAATCAGCCCCAGCATTTT.